The entry below describes one T cell receptor (beta chain). Its antigen is currently unknown. The sample comes from a study of Graves' ophthalmopathy and Graves' hyperthyroidism. Turning to the study itself: Calling hyperthyroidism stable required that no ophthalmopathy show up within 18 months of follow-up. Study-wide findings and caveats: Sensitivity of around 86% and specificity of around 80% were achieved when a 13-signature model separated ophthalmopathy from stable hyperthyroidism.

Physicians reached a diagnosis by relying on clinical symptoms, serum thyroxine, TRAb, thyroid ultrasound and orbital computed tomography. This CDR3 contains 14 residues. Germline CDR1 is WSHSY and CDR2 is SAAADI. The V gene lost 3 bases and the J gene lost 4 bases, with 12 bases spanning the gap. CDR3 regions of TCR beta were amplified from RNA transcripts. An opening RT-PCR round employed HTBI primers and preceded a second-round multiplex PCR. TCRdb used MiXCR to reprocess the multiplex PCR reads, holding one entry per CDR3 protein. The table shows roughly 1.1 million distinct CDR3 sequences, with about two fifths occurring only once.

V is TRBV10-2 and J is TRBJ1-2; D not resolved. The receptor was isolated from an adult man with Graves' hyperthyroidism. Material: peripheral blood or thyroid tissue (not recorded which). CDR3 in DNA: TGCGCCAGCAGTGACCCCAGACCCCTCTATGGCTACACCTTC. This gives the protein CASSDPRPLYGYTF.